This TCR beta chain was profiled in a study of identical twins. TCRdb reprocessed the 5' RACE reads with MiXCR, giving one entry per CDR3 protein. The top ten clones hold less than 4% of a sample with 250,000 to 300,000 distinct CDR3 sequences, roughly 8% of them seen once. Ten or more counts support this clonotype. The CDR3 length is 14 residues. Germline CDR1 reads SQVTM; CDR2 reads ANQGSEA. Trimming removed 4 bases at V and 0 bases at J, with 9 bases between. The sample was also reused in another study, on yellow fever vaccine responses in identical twins.

The TCR sequence derives from a young woman in good health. This chain joins TRBV29-1 and TRBJ2-2; TRBD1 is a possible D gene (5 bases). The sample comprised CD8+ T cells sorted from blood. In nucleotides, the CDR3 is TGCAGCGTTGTAGACAGTGCGAACACCGGGGAGCTGTTTTTT. Protein: CSVVDSANTGELFF.